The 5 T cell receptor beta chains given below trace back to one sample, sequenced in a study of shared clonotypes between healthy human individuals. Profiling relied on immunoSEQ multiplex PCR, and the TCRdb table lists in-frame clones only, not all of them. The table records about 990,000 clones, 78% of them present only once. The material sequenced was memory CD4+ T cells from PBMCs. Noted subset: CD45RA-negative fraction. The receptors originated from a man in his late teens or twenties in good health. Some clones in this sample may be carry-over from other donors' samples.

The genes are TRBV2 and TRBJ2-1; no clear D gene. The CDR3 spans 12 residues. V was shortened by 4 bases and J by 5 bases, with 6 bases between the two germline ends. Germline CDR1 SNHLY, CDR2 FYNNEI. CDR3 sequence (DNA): TGTGCCAGCAGTGCTCAGGACAATGAGCAGTTCTTC. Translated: CASSAQDNEQFF.

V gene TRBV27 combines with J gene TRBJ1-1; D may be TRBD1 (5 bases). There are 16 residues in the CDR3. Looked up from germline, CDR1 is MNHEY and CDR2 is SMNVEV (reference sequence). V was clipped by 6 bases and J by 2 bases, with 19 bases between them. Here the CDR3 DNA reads TGTGCCAGCAGCCCAGGCCGGGGCAGCGTAAACACTGAAGCTTTCTTT. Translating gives CASSPGRGSVNTEAFF.

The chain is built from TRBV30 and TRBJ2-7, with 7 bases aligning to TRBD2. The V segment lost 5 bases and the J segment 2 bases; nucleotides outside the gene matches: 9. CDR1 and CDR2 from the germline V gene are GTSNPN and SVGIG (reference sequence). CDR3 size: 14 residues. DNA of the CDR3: TGTGCCTGGGACGAGGAGGGAGGGACCTACGAGCAGTACTTC. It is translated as CAWDEEGGTYEQYF. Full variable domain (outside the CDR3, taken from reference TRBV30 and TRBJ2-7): SQTIHQWPATLVQPVGSPLSLECTVEGTSNPNLYWYRQAAGRGLQLLFYSVGIGQISSEVPQNLSASRPQDRQFILSSKKLLLSDSGFYLCAWDEEGGTYEQYFGPGTRLTVT.

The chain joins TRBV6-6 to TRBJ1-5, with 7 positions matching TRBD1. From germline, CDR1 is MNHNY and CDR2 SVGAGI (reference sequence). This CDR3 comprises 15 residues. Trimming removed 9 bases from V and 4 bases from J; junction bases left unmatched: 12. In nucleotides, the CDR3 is TGTGCCAGTCAAGACGGGACAGCCCTAAATCAGCCCCAGCATTTT. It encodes CASQDGTALNQPQHF.

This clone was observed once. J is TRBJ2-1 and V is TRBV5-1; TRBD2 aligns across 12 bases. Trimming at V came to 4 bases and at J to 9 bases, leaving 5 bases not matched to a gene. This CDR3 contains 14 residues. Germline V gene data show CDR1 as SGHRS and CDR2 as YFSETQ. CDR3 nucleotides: TGCGCCAGCAGCCCCCTAGCGGGAGGGGGTGAGCAGTTCTTC. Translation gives CASSPLAGGGEQFF.